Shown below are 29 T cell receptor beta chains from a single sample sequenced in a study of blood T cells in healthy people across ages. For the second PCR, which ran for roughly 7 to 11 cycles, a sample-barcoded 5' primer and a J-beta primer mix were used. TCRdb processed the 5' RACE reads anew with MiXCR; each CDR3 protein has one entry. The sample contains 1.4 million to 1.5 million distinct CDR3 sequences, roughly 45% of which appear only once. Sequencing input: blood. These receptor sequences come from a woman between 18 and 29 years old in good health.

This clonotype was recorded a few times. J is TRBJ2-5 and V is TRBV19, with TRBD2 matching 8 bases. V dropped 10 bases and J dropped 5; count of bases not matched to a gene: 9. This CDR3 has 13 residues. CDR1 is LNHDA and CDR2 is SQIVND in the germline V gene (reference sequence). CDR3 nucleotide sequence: TGTGCCACCACTACGGGAGGGGACGAGACCCAGTACTTC. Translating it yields CATTTGGDETQYF.

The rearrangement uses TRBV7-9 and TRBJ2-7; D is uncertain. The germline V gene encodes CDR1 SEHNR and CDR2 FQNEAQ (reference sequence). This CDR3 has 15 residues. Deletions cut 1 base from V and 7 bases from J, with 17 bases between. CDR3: CASSLGGGEYNEQYF. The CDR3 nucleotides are TGTGCCAGCAGCTTAGGGGGTGGAGAATACAATGAGCAGTACTTC.

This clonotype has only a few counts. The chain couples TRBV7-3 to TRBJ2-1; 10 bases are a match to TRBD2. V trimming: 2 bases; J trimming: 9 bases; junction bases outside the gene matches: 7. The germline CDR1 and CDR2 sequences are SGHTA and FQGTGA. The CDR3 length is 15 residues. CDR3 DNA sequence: TGTGCCAGCAGCTTAGGGAGTAGCGGGGGGTCTGAGCAGTTCTTC. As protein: CASSLGSSGGSEQFF.

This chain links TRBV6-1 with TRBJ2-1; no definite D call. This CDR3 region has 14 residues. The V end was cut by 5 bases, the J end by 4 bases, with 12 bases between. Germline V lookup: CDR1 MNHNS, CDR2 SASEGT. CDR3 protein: CASSRPVGYNEQFF. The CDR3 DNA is TGTGCCAGCAGTAGGCCCGTGGGATACAATGAGCAGTTCTTC.

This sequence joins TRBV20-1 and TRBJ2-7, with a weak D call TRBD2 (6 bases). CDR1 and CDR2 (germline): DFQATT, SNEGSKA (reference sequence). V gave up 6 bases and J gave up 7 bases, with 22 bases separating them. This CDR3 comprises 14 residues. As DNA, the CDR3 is TGCAGTGCGACGCGGGGTAGTTCATGGGGTGAGCAGTACTTC. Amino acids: CSATRGSSWGEQYF.

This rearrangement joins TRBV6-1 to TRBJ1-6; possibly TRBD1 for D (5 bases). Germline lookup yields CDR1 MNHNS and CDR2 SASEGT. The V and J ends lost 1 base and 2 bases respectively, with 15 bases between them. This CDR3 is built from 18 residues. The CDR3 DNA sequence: TGTGCCAGCAGTGAAGAGAGGGGCAGGACGCCCTATAATTCACCCCTCCACTTT. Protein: CASSEERGRTPYNSPLHF.

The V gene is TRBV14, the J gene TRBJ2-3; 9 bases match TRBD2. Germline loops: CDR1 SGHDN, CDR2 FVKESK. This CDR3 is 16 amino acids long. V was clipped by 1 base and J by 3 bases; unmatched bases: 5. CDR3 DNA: TGTGCCAGCAGCCAAGGCGTAGCGGGAGTTACAGATACGCAGTATTTT. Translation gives CASSQGVAGVTDTQYF.

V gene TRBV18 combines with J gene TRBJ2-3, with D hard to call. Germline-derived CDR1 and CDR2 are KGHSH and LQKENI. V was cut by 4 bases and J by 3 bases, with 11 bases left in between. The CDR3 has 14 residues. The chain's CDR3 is CASSLSTQTDTQYF. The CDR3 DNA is TGTGCCAGCTCACTCTCCACTCAAACAGATACGCAGTATTTT.

The CDR3 sequence: CASSSAGRHGYTF. The CDR3 DNA is TGTGCCAGCAGTTCGGCAGGGAGGCATGGCTACACCTTC. The chain carries TRBV27 and TRBJ1-2, with TRBD1 as a possible D gene (5 bases). Germline V lookup: CDR1 MNHEY, CDR2 SMNVEV (reference sequence). V was clipped by 4 bases and J by 6 bases, with 12 bases between them. This CDR3 is 13 amino acids long.

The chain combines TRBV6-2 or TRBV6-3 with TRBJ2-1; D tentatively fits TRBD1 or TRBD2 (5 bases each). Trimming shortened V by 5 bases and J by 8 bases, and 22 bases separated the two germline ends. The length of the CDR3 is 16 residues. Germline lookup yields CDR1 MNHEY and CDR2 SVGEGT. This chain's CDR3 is CASSPRASGTFHEQFF. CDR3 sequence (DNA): TGTGCCAGCAGTCCCAGGGCGTCAGGGACGTTCCATGAGCAGTTCTTC.

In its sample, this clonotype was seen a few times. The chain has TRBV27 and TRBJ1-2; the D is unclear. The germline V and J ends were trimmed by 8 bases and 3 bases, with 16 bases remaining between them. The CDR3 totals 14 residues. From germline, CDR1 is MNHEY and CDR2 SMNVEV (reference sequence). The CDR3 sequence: CASGFWGDDYGYTF. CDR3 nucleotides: TGTGCCAGCGGGTTCTGGGGAGATGACTATGGCTACACCTTC.

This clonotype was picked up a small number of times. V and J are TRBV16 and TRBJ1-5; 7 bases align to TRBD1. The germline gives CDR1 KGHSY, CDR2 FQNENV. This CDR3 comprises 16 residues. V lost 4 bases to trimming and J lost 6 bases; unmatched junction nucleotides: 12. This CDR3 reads CASSRTTGQGSQPQHF. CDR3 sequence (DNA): TGTGCCAGCAGCCGAACGACAGGGCAAGGAAGTCAGCCCCAGCATTTT.

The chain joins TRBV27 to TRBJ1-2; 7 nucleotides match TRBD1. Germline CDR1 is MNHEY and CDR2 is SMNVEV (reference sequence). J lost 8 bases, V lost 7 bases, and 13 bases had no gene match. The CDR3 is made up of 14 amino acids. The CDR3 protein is CASTPRTGSMGYTF. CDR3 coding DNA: TGTGCCAGCACCCCCAGGACAGGATCTATGGGCTACACCTTC.

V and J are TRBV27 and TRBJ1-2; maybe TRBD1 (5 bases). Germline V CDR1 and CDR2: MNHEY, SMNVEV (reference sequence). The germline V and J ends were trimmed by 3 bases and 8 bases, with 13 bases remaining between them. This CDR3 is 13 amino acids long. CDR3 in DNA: TGTGCCAGCAGTTTGAAGGGGCGCGAAGGCTACACCTTC. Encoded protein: CASSLKGREGYTF.

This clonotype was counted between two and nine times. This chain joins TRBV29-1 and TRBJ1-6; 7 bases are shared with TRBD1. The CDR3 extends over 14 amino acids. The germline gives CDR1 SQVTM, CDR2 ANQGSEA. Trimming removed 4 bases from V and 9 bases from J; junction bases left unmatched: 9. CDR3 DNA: TGCAGCGTTGCTAGCGACAGGGATAGTTCACCCCTCCACTTT. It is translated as CSVASDRDSSPLHF.

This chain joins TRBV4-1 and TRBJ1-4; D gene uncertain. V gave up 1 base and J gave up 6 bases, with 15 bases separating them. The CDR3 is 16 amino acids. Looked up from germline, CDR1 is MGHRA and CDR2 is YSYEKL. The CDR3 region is CASSQAQDDNDEKLFF. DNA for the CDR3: TGCGCCAGCAGCCAAGCTCAGGACGATAATGATGAAAAACTGTTTTTT.

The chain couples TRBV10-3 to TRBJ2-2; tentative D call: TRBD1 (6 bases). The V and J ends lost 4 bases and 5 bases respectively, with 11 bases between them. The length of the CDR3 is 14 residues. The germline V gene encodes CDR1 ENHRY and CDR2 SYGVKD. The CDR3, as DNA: TGTGCCATCAGTGGAGACACAGGGACCGGGGAGCTGTTTTTT. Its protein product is CAISGDTGTGELFF.

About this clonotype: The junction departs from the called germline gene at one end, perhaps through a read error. CDR3 DNA: TGTGCTAGCAGCTTCGATGGGGGTATGAATTCACCCCTCCACTTT. Translated: CASSFDGGMNSPLHF. This sequence joins TRBV7-2 and TRBJ1-6; TRBD1 is a possible D gene (5 bases). The CDR3 runs to 15 residues. Germline CDR1 and CDR2: SGHTA and FQGNSA.

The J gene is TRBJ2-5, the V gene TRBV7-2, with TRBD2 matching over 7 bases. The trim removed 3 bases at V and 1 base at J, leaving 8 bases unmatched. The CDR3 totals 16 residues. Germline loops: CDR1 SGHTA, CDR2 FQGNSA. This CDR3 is CASSFQRGGGQETQYF. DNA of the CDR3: TGTGCCAGCAGCTTCCAACGCGGCGGGGGCCAAGAGACCCAGTACTTC.

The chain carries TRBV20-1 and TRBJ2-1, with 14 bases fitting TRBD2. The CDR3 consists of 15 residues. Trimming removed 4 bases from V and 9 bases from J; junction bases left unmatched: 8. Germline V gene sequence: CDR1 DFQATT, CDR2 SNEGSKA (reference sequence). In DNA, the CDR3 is TGCAGTGCTACTGGGACTAGCGGGAGAAGGATTGAGCAGTTCTTC. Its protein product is CSATGTSGRRIEQFF.

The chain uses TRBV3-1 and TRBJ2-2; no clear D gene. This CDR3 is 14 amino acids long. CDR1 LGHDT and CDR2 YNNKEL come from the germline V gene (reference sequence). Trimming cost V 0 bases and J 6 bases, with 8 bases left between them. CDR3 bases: TGTGCCAGCAGCCAAGATCCGGTCCCCGGGGAGCTGTTTTTT. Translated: CASSQDPVPGELFF.

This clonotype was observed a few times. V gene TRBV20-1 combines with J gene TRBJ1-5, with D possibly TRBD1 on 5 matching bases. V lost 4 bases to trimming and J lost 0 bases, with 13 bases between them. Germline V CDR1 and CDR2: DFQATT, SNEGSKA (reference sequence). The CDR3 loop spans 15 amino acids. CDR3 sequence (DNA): TGCAGTGCTAAATGGGGCAGAAATAGCAATCAGCCCCAGCATTTT. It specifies CSAKWGRNSNQPQHF.

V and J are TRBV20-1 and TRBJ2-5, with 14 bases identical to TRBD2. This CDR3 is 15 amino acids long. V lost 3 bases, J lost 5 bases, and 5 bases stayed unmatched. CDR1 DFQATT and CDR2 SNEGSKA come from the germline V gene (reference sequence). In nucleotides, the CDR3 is TGCAGTGCTAGCCAAGGGACTAGCGGGAGTGAGACCCAGTACTTC. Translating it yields CSASQGTSGSETQYF.

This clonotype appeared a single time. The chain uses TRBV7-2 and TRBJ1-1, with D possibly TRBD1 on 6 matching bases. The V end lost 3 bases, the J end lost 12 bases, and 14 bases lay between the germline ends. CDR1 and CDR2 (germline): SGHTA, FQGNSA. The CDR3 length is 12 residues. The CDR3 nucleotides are TGTGCCAGCAGCTTCGGGGGCCCACGTTCTTTCTTT. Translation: CASSFGGPRSFF.

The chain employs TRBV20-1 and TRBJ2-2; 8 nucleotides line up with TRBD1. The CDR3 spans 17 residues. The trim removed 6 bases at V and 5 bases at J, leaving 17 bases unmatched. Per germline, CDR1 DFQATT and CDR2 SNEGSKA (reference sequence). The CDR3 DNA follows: TGCAGTGCGCCCGCCCAGCTCGCAGGGGGCGGAACCGGGGAGCTGTTTTTT. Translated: CSAPAQLAGGGTGELFF.

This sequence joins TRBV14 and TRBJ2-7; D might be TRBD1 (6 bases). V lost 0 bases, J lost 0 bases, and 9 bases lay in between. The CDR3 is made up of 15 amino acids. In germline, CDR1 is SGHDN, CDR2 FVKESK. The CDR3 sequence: CASSQELGGSYEQYF. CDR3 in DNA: TGTGCCAGCAGCCAAGAGCTAGGGGGCTCCTACGAGCAGTACTTC. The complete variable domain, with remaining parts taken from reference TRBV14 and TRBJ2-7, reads EAGVTQFPSHSVIEKGQTVTLRCDPISGHDNLYWYRRVMGKEIKFLLHFVKESKQDESGMPNNRFLAERTGGTYSTLKVQPAELEDSGVYFCASSQELGGSYEQYFGPGTRLTVT.

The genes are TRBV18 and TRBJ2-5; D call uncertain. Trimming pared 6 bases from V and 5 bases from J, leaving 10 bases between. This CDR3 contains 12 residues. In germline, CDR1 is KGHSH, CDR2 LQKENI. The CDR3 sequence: CASSPTAETQYF. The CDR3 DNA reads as TGTGCCAGCTCGCCGACTGCGGAGACCCAGTACTTC.

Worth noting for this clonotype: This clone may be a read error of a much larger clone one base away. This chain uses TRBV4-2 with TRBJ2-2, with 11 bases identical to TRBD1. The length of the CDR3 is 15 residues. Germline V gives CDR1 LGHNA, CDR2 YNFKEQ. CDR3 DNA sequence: TGTGCCAGCAGCCAAGTCGGACAGGGGGCCGGGGATCTGTTTTTT. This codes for CASSQVGQGAGDLFF.

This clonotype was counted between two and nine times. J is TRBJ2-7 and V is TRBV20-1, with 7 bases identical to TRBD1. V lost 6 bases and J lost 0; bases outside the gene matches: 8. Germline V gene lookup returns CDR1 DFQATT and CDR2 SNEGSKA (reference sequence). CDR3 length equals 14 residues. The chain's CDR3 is CSAIGAGGSYEQYF. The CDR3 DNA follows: TGCAGTGCGATCGGCGCAGGGGGCTCCTACGAGCAGTACTTC.